The source of this T cell receptor (beta chain) is a study of blood T cell repertoires in COVID-19. Background on the study: PBMCs, B-cell-depleted T cells, or T cells provided the cDNA or gDNA that made up the material.

The CDR3 is 17 residues long. Looked up from germline, CDR1 is MGHDK and CDR2 is SYGVNS. V lost 3 bases to trimming and J lost 3 bases; unmatched junction nucleotides: 8. The authors' processing: Nucleated cell counts were estimated from reference gene primer amplification. Sequenced by immunoSEQ multiplex PCR; TCRdb stores in-frame clones only, minus some. Clonal size and the V and J genes are those of that table, whereas D and trimming came from the DNA. The table has 150,000 to 200,000 clones, 70% to 90% seen once. Material: peripheral blood. The chain is built from TRBV25-1 and TRBJ2-3, with TRBD1 matching over 11 bases. The source of this sequence is a man aged 35 to 55 with active or convalescent COVID-19. The DNA for the CDR3 is TGTGCCAGCAGTGATCCGCTAGGACAGGGGGCGACAGATACGCAGTATTTT. Protein sequence: CASSDPLGQGATDTQYF.